This T cell receptor beta chain originates from a study of cytomegalovirus exposure and HLA in healthy donors. About this clone itself: What it recognizes is unknown. This same CDR3 is encoded by further DNA sequences in the sample.

The junction had 7 bases not matched to a gene; V was cut back by 6 bases and J by 4 bases. Per germline, CDR1 MNHEY and CDR2 SMNVEV (reference sequence). The CDR3 extends over 15 amino acids. Broader study findings: Per published reports, the classifier diagnosed cytomegalovirus status with high specificity and sensitivity.

The PCR employed 60 Vbeta primers together with 13 Jbeta primers. TCRdb's copy holds only in-frame clones and misses some; the assay was immunoSEQ multiplex PCR. The sample lists 100,000 to 150,000 clones, around 70% occurring once. Sequencing input: PBMCs. V is TRBV27 and J is TRBJ2-5; 11 bases line up with TRBD2. The origin of this receptor is a man aged 35-49 years in good health and CMV-seropositive. The DNA for the CDR3 is TGTGCCAGCAGCCCCGGGACTAGCGGTAGAGAGACCCAGTACTTC. Translation gives CASSPGTSGRETQYF.